This T cell receptor beta chain was observed in a study of identical twins. Healthy Caucasians were all of the donors. Each cDNA held unique molecular identifiers, and template switching gave it a universal primer site. MiXCR, applied by TCRdb to the 5' RACE reads, yields one record per CDR3 protein. The sample carries around 960,000 distinct CDR3 sequences, around 12% recorded once. General observations from the study: Insertions were fewer in abundant cord blood beta clonotypes, whereas memory repertoires showed none of this pattern. The degree of excess twin sharing was weaker in beta out-of-frame sequences.

The CDR3 runs to 15 residues. Between the trimmed V and J ends, which lost 5 bases and 0 bases, there was a span of 14 bases. Germline V gene lookup returns CDR1 MNHNS and CDR2 SASEGT. Of note for this clonotype: Its antigen is currently unknown.

The same data also contributed to another study, on yellow fever vaccine responses in identical twins.

This chain joins TRBV6-1 and TRBJ2-7, with D perhaps matching TRBD2 (6 bases). The sequence was obtained from a young woman in good health. Sequencing used PBMCs. Written as DNA, the CDR3 is TGTGCCAGCAGTCTTCGGGAGAGTGGCTCCTACGAGCAGTACTTC. Amino acid sequence: CASSLRESGSYEQYF.